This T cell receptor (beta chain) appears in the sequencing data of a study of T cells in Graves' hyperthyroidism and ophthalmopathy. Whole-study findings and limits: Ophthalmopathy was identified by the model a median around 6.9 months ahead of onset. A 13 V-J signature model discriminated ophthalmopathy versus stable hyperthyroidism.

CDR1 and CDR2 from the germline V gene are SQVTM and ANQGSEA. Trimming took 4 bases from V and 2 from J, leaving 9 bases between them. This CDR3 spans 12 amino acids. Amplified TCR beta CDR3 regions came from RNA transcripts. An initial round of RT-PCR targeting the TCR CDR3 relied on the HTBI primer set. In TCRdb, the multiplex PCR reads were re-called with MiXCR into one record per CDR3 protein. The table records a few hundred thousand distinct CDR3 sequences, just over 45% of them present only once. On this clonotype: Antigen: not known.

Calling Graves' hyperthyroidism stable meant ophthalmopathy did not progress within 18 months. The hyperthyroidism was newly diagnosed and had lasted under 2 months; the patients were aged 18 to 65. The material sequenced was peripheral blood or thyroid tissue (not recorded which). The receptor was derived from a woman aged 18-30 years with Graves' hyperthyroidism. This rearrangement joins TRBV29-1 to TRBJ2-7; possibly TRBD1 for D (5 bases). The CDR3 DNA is TGCAGCGTTGGGACAAGAACCTACGAGCAGTACTTC. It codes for CSVGTRTYEQYF.